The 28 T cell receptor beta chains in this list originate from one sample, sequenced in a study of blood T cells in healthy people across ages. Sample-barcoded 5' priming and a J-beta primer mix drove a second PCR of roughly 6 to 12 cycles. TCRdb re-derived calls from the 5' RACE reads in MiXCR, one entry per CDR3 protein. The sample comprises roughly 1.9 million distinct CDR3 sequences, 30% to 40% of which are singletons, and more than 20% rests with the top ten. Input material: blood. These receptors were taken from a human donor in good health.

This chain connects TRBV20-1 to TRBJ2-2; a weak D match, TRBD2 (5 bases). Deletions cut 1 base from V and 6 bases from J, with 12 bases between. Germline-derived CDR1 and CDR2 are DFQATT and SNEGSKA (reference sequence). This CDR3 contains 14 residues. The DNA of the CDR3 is TGCAGTGCTAGAGTGAGGGCTATATCCGGGGAGCTGTTTTTT. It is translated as CSARVRAISGELFF.

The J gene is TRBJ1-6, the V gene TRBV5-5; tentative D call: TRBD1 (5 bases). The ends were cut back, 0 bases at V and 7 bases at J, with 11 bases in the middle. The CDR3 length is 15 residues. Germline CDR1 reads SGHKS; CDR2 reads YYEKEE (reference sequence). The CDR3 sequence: CASSLAGEVNSPLHF. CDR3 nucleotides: TGTGCCAGCAGCTTGGCGGGGGAGGTCAATTCACCCCTCCACTTT. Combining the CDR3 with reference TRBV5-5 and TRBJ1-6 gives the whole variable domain DAGVTQSPTHLIKTRGQQVTLRCSPISGHKSVSWYQQVLGQGPQFIFQYYEKEERGRGNFPDRFSARQFPNYSSELNVNALLLGDSALYLCASSLAGEVNSPLHFGNGTRLTVT.

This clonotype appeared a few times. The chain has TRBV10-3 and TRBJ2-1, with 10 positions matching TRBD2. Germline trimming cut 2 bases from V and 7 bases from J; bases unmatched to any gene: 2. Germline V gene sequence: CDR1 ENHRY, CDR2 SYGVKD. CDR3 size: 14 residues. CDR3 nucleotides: TGTGCCATCAGTGAGGAACTAGCGGGAAATGAGCAGTTCTTC. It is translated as CAISEELAGNEQFF.

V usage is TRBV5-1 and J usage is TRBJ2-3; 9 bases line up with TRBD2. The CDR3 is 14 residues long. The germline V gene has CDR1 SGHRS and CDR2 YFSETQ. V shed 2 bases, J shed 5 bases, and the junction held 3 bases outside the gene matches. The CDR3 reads CASSFVSGGDTQYF. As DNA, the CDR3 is TGCGCCAGCAGCTTCGTTAGCGGGGGAGATACGCAGTATTTT.

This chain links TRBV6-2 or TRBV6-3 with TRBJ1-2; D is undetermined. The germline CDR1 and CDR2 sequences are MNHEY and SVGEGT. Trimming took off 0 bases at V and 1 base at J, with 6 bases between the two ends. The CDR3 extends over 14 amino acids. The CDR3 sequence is CASSYSGNNYGYTF. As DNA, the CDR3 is TGTGCCAGCAGTTACTCCGGCAATAACTATGGCTACACCTTC.

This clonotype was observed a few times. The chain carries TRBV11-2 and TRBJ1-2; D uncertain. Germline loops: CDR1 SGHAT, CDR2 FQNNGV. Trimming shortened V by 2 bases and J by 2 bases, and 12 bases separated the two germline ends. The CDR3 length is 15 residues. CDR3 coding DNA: TGTGCCAGCAGCTTAATAACGGACTGGAACTATGGCTACACCTTC. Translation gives CASSLITDWNYGYTF.

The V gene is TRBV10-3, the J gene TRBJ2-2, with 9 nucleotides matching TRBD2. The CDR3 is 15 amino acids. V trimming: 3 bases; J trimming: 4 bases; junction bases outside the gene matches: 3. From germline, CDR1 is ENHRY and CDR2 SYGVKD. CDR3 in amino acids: CAISDAGGRTGELFF. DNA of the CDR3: TGTGCCATCAGTGACGCGGGGGGGCGCACCGGGGAGCTGTTTTTT.

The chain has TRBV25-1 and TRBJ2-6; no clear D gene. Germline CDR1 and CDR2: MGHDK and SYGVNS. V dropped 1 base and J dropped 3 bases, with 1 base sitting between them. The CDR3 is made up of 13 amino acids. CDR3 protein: CASSEFGANVLTF. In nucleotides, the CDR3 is TGTGCCAGCAGTGAATTTGGGGCCAACGTCCTGACTTTC.

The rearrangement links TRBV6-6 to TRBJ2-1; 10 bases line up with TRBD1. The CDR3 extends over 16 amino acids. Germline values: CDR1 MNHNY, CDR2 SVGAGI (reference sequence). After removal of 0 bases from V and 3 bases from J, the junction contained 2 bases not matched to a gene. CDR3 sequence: CASSYSGTGVYNEQFF. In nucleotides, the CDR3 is TGTGCCAGCAGTTACTCAGGGACAGGGGTCTACAATGAGCAGTTCTTC.

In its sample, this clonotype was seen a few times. CDR3 DNA: TGCAGCGTCGAGGGACAGGGGGCACGCTATGGCTACACCTTC. This sequence encodes CSVEGQGARYGYTF. The chain joins TRBV29-1 to TRBJ1-2, with 12 bases that match TRBD1. The V and J ends lost 6 bases and 4 bases, in that order; junction bases with no gene match: 6. Germline CDR1 SQVTM, CDR2 ANQGSEA. The CDR3 sequence is 14 residues long.

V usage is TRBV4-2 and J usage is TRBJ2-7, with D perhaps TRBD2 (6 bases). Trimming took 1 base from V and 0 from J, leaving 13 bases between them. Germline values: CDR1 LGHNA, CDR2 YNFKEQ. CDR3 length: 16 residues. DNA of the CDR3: TGTGCCAGCAGCCAAGGCGGGGCTTATATCTCCTACGAGCAGTACTTC. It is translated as CASSQGGAYISYEQYF.

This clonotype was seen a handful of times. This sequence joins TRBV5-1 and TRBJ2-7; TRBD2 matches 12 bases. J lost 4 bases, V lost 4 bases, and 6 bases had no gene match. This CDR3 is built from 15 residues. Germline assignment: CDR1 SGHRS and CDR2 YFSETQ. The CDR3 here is CASSDTSGGSYEQYF. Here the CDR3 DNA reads TGCGCCAGCAGCGACACTAGCGGGGGGTCTTACGAGCAGTACTTC.

CDR3 sequence: CASGSLGTGYDEQYF. CDR3 in DNA: TGTGCCAGCGGCTCCTTGGGGACAGGGTACGACGAGCAGTACTTC. The chain employs TRBV7-2 and TRBJ2-7; 9 nucleotides line up with TRBD1. Germline CDR1 reads SGHTA; CDR2 reads FQGNSA. This CDR3 has 15 amino acids. V was clipped by 8 bases and J by 5 bases; unmatched bases: 13.

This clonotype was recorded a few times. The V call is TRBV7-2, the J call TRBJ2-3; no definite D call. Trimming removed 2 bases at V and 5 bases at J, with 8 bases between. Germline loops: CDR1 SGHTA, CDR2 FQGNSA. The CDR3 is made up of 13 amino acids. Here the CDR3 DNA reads TGTGCCAGCAGCTTAATTAGGAGAGATACGCAGTATTTT. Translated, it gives CASSLIRRDTQYF.

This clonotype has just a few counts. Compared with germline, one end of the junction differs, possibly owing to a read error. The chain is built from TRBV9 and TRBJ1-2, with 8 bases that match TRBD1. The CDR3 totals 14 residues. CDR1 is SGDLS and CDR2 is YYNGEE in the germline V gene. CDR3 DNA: TGTGCCAGCAGCGGCGACAGGGGCGATCATGGCCACACCTTC. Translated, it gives CASSGDRGDHGHTF.

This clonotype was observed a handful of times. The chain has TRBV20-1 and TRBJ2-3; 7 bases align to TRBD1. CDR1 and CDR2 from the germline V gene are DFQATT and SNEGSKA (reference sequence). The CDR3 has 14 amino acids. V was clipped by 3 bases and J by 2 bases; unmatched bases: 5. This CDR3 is CSASLGQHTDTQYF. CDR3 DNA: TGCAGTGCTAGTCTGGGACAGCACACAGATACGCAGTATTTT.

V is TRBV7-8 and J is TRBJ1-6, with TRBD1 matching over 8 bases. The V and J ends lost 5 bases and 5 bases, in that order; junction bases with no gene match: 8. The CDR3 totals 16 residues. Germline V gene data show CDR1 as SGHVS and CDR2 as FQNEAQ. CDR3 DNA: TGTGCCAGCAGCCCTAGAGCAGGGGGCGATAATTCACCCCTCCACTTT. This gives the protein CASSPRAGGDNSPLHF.

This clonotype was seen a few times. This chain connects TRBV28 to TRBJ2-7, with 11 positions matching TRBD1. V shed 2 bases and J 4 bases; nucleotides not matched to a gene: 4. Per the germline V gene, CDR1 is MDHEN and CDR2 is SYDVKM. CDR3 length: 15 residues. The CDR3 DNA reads TGTGCCAGCAGTTTAAGGACAGGGGGCTTATACGAGCAGTACTTC. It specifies CASSLRTGGLYEQYF.

CDR3 in amino acids: CASSDREGRNQPQHF. CDR3 nucleotides: TGTGCCAGCAGCGACAGGGAGGGACGCAATCAGCCCCAGCATTTT. The gene calls are TRBV7-8 and TRBJ1-5, with 7 positions matching TRBD1. This CDR3 has 15 residues. The germline V gene has CDR1 SGHVS and CDR2 FQNEAQ. With 5 bases clipped from V and 2 bases from J, the junction kept 6 bases outside the gene matches.

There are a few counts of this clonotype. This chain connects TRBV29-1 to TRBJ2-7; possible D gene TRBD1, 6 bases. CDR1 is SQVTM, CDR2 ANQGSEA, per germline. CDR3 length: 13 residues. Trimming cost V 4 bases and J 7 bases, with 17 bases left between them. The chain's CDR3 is CSVVRTAGFEQYF. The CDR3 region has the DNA TGCAGCGTTGTCAGGACAGCAGGATTTGAGCAGTACTTC.

The CDR3 DNA sequence: TGTGCCAGCAGTGGGAAGGGCTACACTGAAGCTTTCTTT. Translated: CASSGKGYTEAFF. V and J are TRBV27 and TRBJ1-1; D not resolved. CDR1 is MNHEY and CDR2 is SMNVEV in the germline V gene (reference sequence). The CDR3 has 13 amino acids. Trimming stripped 5 bases from V and 3 bases from J, with 10 bases between.

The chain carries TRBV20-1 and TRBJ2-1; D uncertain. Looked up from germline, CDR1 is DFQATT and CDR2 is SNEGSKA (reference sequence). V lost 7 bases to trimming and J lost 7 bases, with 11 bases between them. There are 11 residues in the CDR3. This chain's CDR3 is CSVKLGNEQFF. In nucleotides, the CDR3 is TGCAGTGTAAAGCTCGGGAATGAGCAGTTCTTC.

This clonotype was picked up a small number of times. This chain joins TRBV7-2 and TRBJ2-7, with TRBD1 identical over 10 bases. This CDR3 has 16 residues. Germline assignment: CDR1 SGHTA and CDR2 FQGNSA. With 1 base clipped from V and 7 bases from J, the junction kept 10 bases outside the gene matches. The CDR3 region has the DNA TGTGCCAGCAGCTTAGTCAGGGACAGGGGATGGGAAGAGCAGTACTTC. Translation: CASSLVRDRGWEEQYF.

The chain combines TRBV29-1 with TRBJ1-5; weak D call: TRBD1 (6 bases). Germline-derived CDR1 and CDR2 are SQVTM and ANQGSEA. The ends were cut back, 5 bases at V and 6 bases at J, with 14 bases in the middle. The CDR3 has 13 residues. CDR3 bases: TGCAGCGTTCTACAGGGTGAATCTCAGCCCCAGCATTTT. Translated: CSVLQGESQPQHF.

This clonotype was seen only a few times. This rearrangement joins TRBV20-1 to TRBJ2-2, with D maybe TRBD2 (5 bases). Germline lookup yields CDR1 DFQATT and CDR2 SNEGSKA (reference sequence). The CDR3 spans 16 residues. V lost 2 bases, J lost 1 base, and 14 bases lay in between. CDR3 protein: CSARPLDTLNTGELFF. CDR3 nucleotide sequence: TGCAGTGCTAGACCACTAGACACCTTGAACACCGGGGAGCTGTTTTTT.

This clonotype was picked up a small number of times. The CDR3 spells CASSQGSSNYGYTF. The CDR3 DNA reads TGCGCCAGCAGCCAAGGGTCCAGCAACTATGGCTACACCTTC. The V gene is TRBV4-1, the J gene TRBJ1-2, with D uncertain. V was clipped by 1 base and J by 2 bases, with 8 bases between them. The length of the CDR3 is 14 residues. Germline V gene lookup returns CDR1 MGHRA and CDR2 YSYEKL.

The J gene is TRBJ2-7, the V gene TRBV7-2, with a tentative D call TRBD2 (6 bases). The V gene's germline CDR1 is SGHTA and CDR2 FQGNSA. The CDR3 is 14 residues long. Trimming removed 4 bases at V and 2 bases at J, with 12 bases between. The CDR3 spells CASSSQGLAYEQYF. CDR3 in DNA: TGTGCCAGCAGCTCCCAGGGACTTGCCTACGAGCAGTACTTC.

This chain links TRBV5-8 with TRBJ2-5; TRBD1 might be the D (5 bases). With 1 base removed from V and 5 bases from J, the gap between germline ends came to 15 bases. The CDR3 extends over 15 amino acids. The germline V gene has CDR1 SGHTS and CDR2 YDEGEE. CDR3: CASSLSGQGLETQYF. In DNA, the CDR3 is TGTGCCAGCAGCTTGTCAGGGCAGGGTTTGGAGACCCAGTACTTC. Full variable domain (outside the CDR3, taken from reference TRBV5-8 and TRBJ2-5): EAGVTQSPTHLIKTRGQQATLRCSPISGHTSVYWYQQALGLGLQFLLWYDEGEERNRGNFPPRFSGRQFPNYSSELNVNALELEDSALYLCASSLSGQGLETQYFGPGTRLLVL.